The 24 T cell receptor beta chains in this list originate from one sample, sequenced in a study of OX40 agonist ivuxolimab in advanced cancers. The library was built by means of the immunoSEQ multiplex PCR assay. The immuneACCESS repertoire file appears here via TCRdb, limited to in-frame rearrangements. These files lack a portion of the clones; in checked studies, under half of the deficit traces to unresolved V genes, and the cause of the others is not known. The sample table contains roughly 70,000 clones; only one count was recorded for over 80% of them. About a tenth of the sample rests with the top ten. Sequences were derived from CD4+ or CD8+ T cells sorted from blood, sampled in a trial of the OX40 agonist ivuxolimab. Receptor source: an adult with an advanced solid tumor such as melanoma, head and neck, liver or kidney cancer.

This clone was seen only once. This chain uses TRBV29-1 with TRBJ2-3, with D perhaps matching TRBD2 (5 bases). The CDR3 spans 15 residues. The V end lost 4 bases, the J end lost 4 bases, and 18 bases lay between the germline ends. Germline CDR1 reads SQVTM; CDR2 reads ANQGSEA. The chain's CDR3 is CSVAPPPPRADTQYF. The CDR3 coding sequence is TGCAGCGTTGCACCGCCGCCACCGCGGGCAGATACGCAGTATTTT.

The chain has TRBV9 and TRBJ2-7, with a weak D call TRBD2 (5 bases). V was clipped by 0 bases and J by 2 bases, with 9 bases between them. Germline CDR1 reads SGDLS; CDR2 reads YYNGEE. There are 14 residues in the CDR3. As DNA, the CDR3 is TGTGCCAGCAGCGTAGGTGGAGGAACCTACGAGCAGTACTTC. It is translated as CASSVGGGTYEQYF.

The chain recombines TRBV11-2 with TRBJ2-5; D not certain. V lost 3 bases, J lost 5 bases, and 10 bases lay in between. The length of the CDR3 is 13 residues. CDR1 and CDR2 from the germline V gene are SGHAT and FQNNGV. CDR3 in amino acids: CASSLEWFETQYF. Here the CDR3 DNA reads TGTGCCAGCAGCTTGGAATGGTTTGAGACCCAGTACTTC.

The chain recombines TRBV5-8 with TRBJ2-1; 8 bases align to TRBD2. Germline-derived CDR1 and CDR2 are SGHTS and YDEGEE. This CDR3 is built from 18 residues. Trimming cost V 0 bases and J 0 bases; bases outside gene matches: 8. CDR3 sequence reads: CASSLVEPSGFSYNEQFF. In nucleotides, the CDR3 is TGTGCCAGCAGCTTGGTGGAGCCTAGCGGGTTCTCCTACAATGAGCAGTTCTTC.

The gene calls are TRBV27 and TRBJ1-5; D is unresolved. CDR1 and CDR2 from the germline V gene are MNHEY and SMNVEV (reference sequence). This CDR3 comprises 14 residues. Between the trimmed V and J ends, which lost 1 base and 7 bases, there was a span of 11 bases. The DNA for the CDR3 is TGTGCCAGCAGTTTATGGGGATCCAGCCAGCCCCAGCATTTT. Residues: CASSLWGSSQPQHF.

V is TRBV29-1 and J is TRBJ2-1; 8 bases map to TRBD2. V lost 7 bases to trimming and J lost 0 bases; unmatched junction nucleotides: 2. The CDR3 length is 13 residues. Germline values: CDR1 SQVTM, CDR2 ANQGSEA. The CDR3 sequence: CSGGGSSYNEQFF. In DNA form, the CDR3 reads TGCAGCGGCGGGGGGAGCTCCTACAATGAGCAGTTCTTC.

The chain carries TRBV4-1 and TRBJ2-1; 10 positions agree with TRBD1. The CDR3 runs to 16 residues. CDR1 is MGHRA and CDR2 is YSYEKL in the germline V gene. The junction had 2 bases not matched to a gene; V was cut back by 1 base and J by 2 bases. CDR3 loop: CASSQVGTGAYNEQFF. For the CDR3, the DNA is TGCGCCAGCAGCCAAGTAGGGACAGGGGCCTACAATGAGCAGTTCTTC.

The chain uses TRBV7-8 and TRBJ2-1, with D possibly being TRBD1 (5 bases). Trimming removed 5 bases from V and 5 bases from J, with 16 bases in between. CDR1 and CDR2 (germline): SGHVS, FQNEAQ. This CDR3 has 15 residues. CDR3 nucleotides: TGTGCCAGCAGCCTATTCCAGGGCCTCAACAATGAGCAGTTCTTC. Its translation: CASSLFQGLNNEQFF.

The DNA for the CDR3 is TGCGCCAGCAGCTATGAGGGACAAAGCACAGATACGCAGTATTTT. Amino acid sequence: CASSYEGQSTDTQYF. The gene calls are TRBV5-1 and TRBJ2-3; tentative D call: TRBD1 (6 bases). In germline, CDR1 is SGHRS, CDR2 YFSETQ. Deletions cut 3 bases from V and 0 bases from J, with 11 bases between. This CDR3 contains 15 residues.

The genes are TRBV27 and TRBJ2-1; D may be TRBD1 or TRBD2 (6 bases each). The V gene's germline CDR1 is MNHEY and CDR2 SMNVEV (reference sequence). V shed 5 bases and J shed 6 bases, with 14 bases lying between them. The CDR3 runs to 14 residues. In nucleotides, the CDR3 is TGTGCCAGCAGTGGGGGGCCCCGTCGCAATGAGCAGTTCTTC. As protein: CASSGGPRRNEQFF.

The J gene is TRBJ1-1, the V gene TRBV28; maybe TRBD1 (6 bases). This CDR3 is built from 14 residues. V was pared by 3 bases and J by 2 bases, with 10 bases between. Germline V gene lookup returns CDR1 MDHEN and CDR2 SYDVKM. The CDR3 region is CASSFYRVNTEAFF. The DNA for the CDR3 is TGTGCCAGCAGTTTTTACAGGGTTAACACTGAAGCTTTCTTT.

The gene calls are TRBV18 and TRBJ2-3; weak D call: TRBD1 (6 bases). This CDR3 spans 16 amino acids. Per the germline V gene, CDR1 is KGHSH and CDR2 is LQKENI. Trimming pared 4 bases from V and 6 bases from J, leaving 20 bases between. The CDR3 protein is CASSLPTGPEGDTQYF. CDR3 sequence (DNA): TGTGCCAGCTCACTCCCGACAGGACCTGAGGGGGATACGCAGTATTTT.

Turning to this clone: The same CDR3 also results from other DNA sequences found in this sample. V and J are TRBV27 and TRBJ2-7; D not resolved. From germline, CDR1 is MNHEY and CDR2 SMNVEV (reference sequence). The CDR3 is 12 amino acids. Trimming took 0 bases from V and 3 from J, leaving 3 bases between them. The CDR3 region is CASSLSGYEQYF. The CDR3 DNA is TGTGCCAGCAGTTTATCAGGCTACGAGCAGTACTTC.

The chain carries TRBV19 and TRBJ2-1, with 9 bases identical to TRBD2. The CDR3 length is 16 residues. CDR1 is LNHDA, CDR2 SQIVND, per germline (reference sequence). Trimming took 4 bases from V and 2 from J; bases not matched to a gene: 6. This CDR3 is CASSKKREAPYNEQFF. The CDR3 DNA reads as TGTGCCAGTAGTAAAAAGCGGGAGGCCCCCTACAATGAGCAGTTCTTC. The full variable domain, rest sourced from reference TRBV19 and TRBJ2-1, is DGGITQSPKYLFRKEGQNVTLSCEQNLNHDAMYWYRQDPGQGLRLIYYSQIVNDFQKGDIAEGYSVSREKKESFPLTVTSAQKNPTAFYLCASSKKREAPYNEQFFGPGTRLTVL.

This rearrangement joins TRBV18 to TRBJ2-4; tentative D call: TRBD1 (6 bases). The V gene lost 6 bases and the J gene lost 5 bases, with 11 bases spanning the gap. Germline CDR1 reads KGHSH; CDR2 reads LQKENI. There are 13 residues in the CDR3. For the CDR3, the DNA is TGTGCCAGCTCCCCCAAGGGGGAAAACATTCAGTACTTC. Translated: CASSPKGENIQYF.

This chain connects TRBV5-4 to TRBJ2-3, with 7 nucleotides matching TRBD2. The CDR3 is 14 residues long. Germline assignment: CDR1 SGHNT and CDR2 YYREEE (reference sequence). Trimming cost V 4 bases and J 6 bases; bases outside gene matches: 8. The CDR3 reads CASSLYSGPDTQYF. In nucleotides, the CDR3 is TGTGCCAGCAGCCTATATAGCGGGCCGGATACGCAGTATTTT.

This clone was seen a single time. This chain joins TRBV11-2 and TRBJ1-1; 8 positions match TRBD1. This CDR3 spans 16 amino acids. The germline CDR1 and CDR2 sequences are SGHAT and FQNNGV. V was clipped by 1 base and J by 4 bases; unmatched bases: 8. The CDR3 spells CASSLVGDRRSTEAFF. CDR3 nucleotides: TGTGCCAGCAGCTTAGTGGGGGACAGGAGGTCCACTGAAGCTTTCTTT.

The chain uses TRBV27 and TRBJ2-7, with D hard to call. Between the trimmed V and J ends, which lost 2 bases and 6 bases, there was a span of 8 bases. This CDR3 has 12 residues. Per the germline V gene, CDR1 is MNHEY and CDR2 is SMNVEV (reference sequence). CDR3 loop: CASSLIGREQYF. The CDR3 coding sequence is TGTGCCAGCAGTTTAATAGGGCGCGAGCAGTACTTC.

This clone was seen just once. CDR3: CASSLALGLEAFF. The CDR3 DNA follows: TGTGCCAGCAGCTTAGCGCTCGGGCTCGAAGCTTTCTTT. This chain uses TRBV7-9 with TRBJ1-1; D remains unclear. V was clipped by 0 bases and J by 8 bases, with 10 bases between them. The length of the CDR3 is 13 residues. From germline, CDR1 is SEHNR and CDR2 FQNEAQ (reference sequence).

This chain uses TRBV28 with TRBJ2-5, with D perhaps matching TRBD1 (5 bases). Trimming cost V 8 bases and J 5 bases, with 12 bases left between them. Germline CDR1 is MDHEN and CDR2 is SYDVKM. This CDR3 contains 12 residues. The CDR3 coding sequence is TGTGCCAGCGGTGGGGCGTGGGAGACCCAGTACTTC. Its protein product is CASGGAWETQYF.

V is TRBV5-4 and J is TRBJ2-7; 10 bases are a match to TRBD1. The CDR3 loop spans 14 amino acids. Trimming removed 4 bases from V and 0 bases from J; junction bases left unmatched: 1. CDR1 SGHNT and CDR2 YYREEE come from the germline V gene (reference sequence). The CDR3, as DNA: TGTGCCAGCAGCGGGGACAGGGGCTCCTACGAGCAGTACTTC. Amino acids: CASSGDRGSYEQYF.

The V and J genes are TRBV27 and TRBJ2-3; TRBD2 agrees at 13 bases. Unmatched junction bases numbered 12, after V lost 1 base and J lost 2 bases. The CDR3 runs to 20 residues. Germline V gene lookup returns CDR1 MNHEY and CDR2 SMNVEV (reference sequence). As DNA, the CDR3 is TGTGCCAGCAGTTTATGGGAACTAGCGGGAGGGCCGGTAAACACAGATACGCAGTATTTT. This codes for CASSLWELAGGPVNTDTQYF.

The chain joins TRBV27 to TRBJ2-7; D perhaps matches TRBD2 (6 bases). The CDR3 runs to 14 residues. In germline, CDR1 is MNHEY, CDR2 SMNVEV (reference sequence). Trimming pared 1 base from V and 7 bases from J, leaving 14 bases between. This chain's CDR3 is CASSLLGGRNEQYF. CDR3 DNA: TGTGCCAGCAGTTTATTAGGAGGGAGGAATGAGCAGTACTTC.

The V and J genes are TRBV27 and TRBJ1-3; possibly TRBD1 for D (5 bases). Germline V gene data show CDR1 as MNHEY and CDR2 as SMNVEV (reference sequence). The CDR3 has 14 residues. CDR3 residues: CASGKGTTGNTIYF. The CDR3 DNA follows: TGTGCATCGGGGAAGGGGACCACTGGAAACACCATATATTTT.